These T cell receptor beta chains were read from a single sample in a study of T-cell memory formation after mild COVID-19. In TCRdb, the 5' RACE reads were re-called with MiXCR into one record per CDR3 protein. The repertoire includes more than 250,000 distinct CDR3 sequences, about a sixth of them detected once, and 20% to 25% sits in the top ten. The sequenced sample was PBMCs or a T cell subset sorted from them (not recorded which). The receptors shown here come from a man aged 18-30 years who had mild COVID-19 (a few samples of this study predate the infection). Cell type and time point are not known. The CDR3 runs from the conserved cysteine through the conserved F or W. The D gene is left open where the match is weak. Expanded clones are given a class, and other clones once, few, many or no size at all.

V,J,D,size,DNA,CDR3
TRBV6-6,TRBJ1-2,NA,few,TGTGCCAGCAGAGAACAGGGATCGAACTATGGCTACACCTTC,CASREQGSNYGYTF
TRBV7-9,TRBJ2-1,NA,many,TGTGCCAGCAGCTTAGCGGGGAGCTCCTACAATGAGCAGTTCTTC,CASSLAGSSYNEQFF
TRBV29-1,TRBJ1-2,TRBD1,few,TGCAGCGCGGGACAGTCGTATGGCTACACCTTC,CSAGQSYGYTF
TRBV6-5,TRBJ2-1,TRBD2,few,TGTGCCAGCAGGGAGCGGGGGAGCTCCTACAATGAGCAGTTCTTC,CASRERGSSYNEQFF
TRBV6-6,TRBJ2-7,NA,NA,TGTGCCAGCAGTTATTTTCACAGGGCCAGCTCCTACGAGCAGTACTTC,CASSYFHRASSYEQYF
TRBV3-1,TRBJ1-5,NA,NA,TGTGCCAGCAGCCAGATGATTCGTCAGCCCCAGCATTTT,CASSQMIRQPQHF
TRBV4-1,TRBJ2-3,NA,few,TGCGCCAGCAGCCGGACACGGGACACGACAGATACGCAGTATTTT,CASSRTRDTTDTQYF
TRBV20-1,TRBJ1-5,NA,few,TGCAGTGCTAGCCCCGGCAATCAGCCCCAGCATTTT,CSASPGNQPQHF
TRBV10-3,TRBJ2-5,NA,NA,TGTGCCATCAGTGAGAATTCTGGCGAGACCCAGTACTTC,CAISENSGETQYF
TRBV12-3/TRBV12-4,TRBJ1-1,NA,few,TGTGCCAGCAGTTACTACAGGACTGAAGCTTTCTTT,CASSYYRTEAFF
TRBV9,TRBJ1-1,TRBD1,NA,TGTGCCAGCAGCCCCCAGGACAGGTATGGACCTGAAGCTTTCTTT,CASSPQDRYGPEAFF
TRBV27,TRBJ2-7,NA,NA,TGTGCCAGCAGTTCCTTTGGGACGGGCACCTACGAGCAGTACTTC,CASSSFGTGTYEQYF
TRBV7-6,TRBJ1-3,TRBD1,NA,TGTGCCAGCAGCGGGGACGGACAGGCTGTACGAAACACCATATATTTT,CASSGDGQAVRNTIYF
TRBV5-1,TRBJ1-6,TRBD1,few,TGCGCCAGCAGCTTGGAGACAGGGGGGACTTATAATTCACCCCTCCACTTT,CASSLETGGTYNSPLHF
TRBV6-5,TRBJ2-4,TRBD1,few,TGTGCCAGCAGTTACAGCCGGACAGGGGTTGCAGACATTCAGTACTTC,CASSYSRTGVADIQYF
TRBV28,TRBJ2-7,TRBD1,many,TGTGCCAGCAGTCCTTTTGGGGACAGAGCCTACGAGCAGTACTTC,CASSPFGDRAYEQYF
TRBV6-5,TRBJ1-1,NA,once,TGTGCCAGCAGTGAGGGGTTGAGTGAAGCTTTCTTT,CASSEGLSEAFF
TRBV7-9,TRBJ2-3,TRBD2,few,TGTGCCAGCAGCCGCGCTAGCGGCCCTCGAGATACGCAGTATTTT,CASSRASGPRDTQYF
TRBV15,TRBJ2-7,NA,NA,TGTGCCACCAGCAGGACAGATGGTCACTACGAGCAGTACTTC,CATSRTDGHYEQYF
TRBV9,TRBJ1-3,NA,few,TGTGCCAGCAGCGTAGTCCTGGGCAGCTCTGGAAACACCATATATTTT,CASSVVLGSSGNTIYF
TRBV4-3,TRBJ1-1,NA,NA,TGCGCCAGCAGCCAAGGGGGGTTAGGTCGGAAAGCTTTCTTT,CASSQGGLGRKAFF
TRBV2,TRBJ2-1,NA,NA,TGTGCCAGCACGGCAGGGCCCATAAGGGATGAGCAGTTCTTC,CASTAGPIRDEQFF
TRBV28,TRBJ1-5,NA,NA,TGTGCCAGCAGTTCGTCTTATCCCCAGCATTTT,CASSSSYPQHF
TRBV7-2,TRBJ2-2,TRBD2,few,TGTGCCAGCAGTGGACTAGCGGGCACCGGGGAGCTGTTTTTT,CASSGLAGTGELFF
TRBV7-2,TRBJ1-1,NA,NA,TGTGCCAGCAGTCGTAGACCGGGAACTGAAGCTTTCTTT,CASSRRPGTEAFF
TRBV20-1,TRBJ2-5,TRBD2,NA,TGCAGTGCTAGATCTTTAGCGGGGGGGCCCCGAGAGACCCAGTACTTC,CSARSLAGGPRETQYF
TRBV5-1,TRBJ2-3,TRBD1,NA,TGCGCCAGCAGCCAGGGACAGACTAGCACAGATACGCAGTATTTT,CASSQGQTSTDTQYF
TRBV29-1,TRBJ2-3,NA,few,TGCAGCGTTGTCGTCCCGTCAGATACGCAGTATTTT,CSVVVPSDTQYF
TRBV5-5,TRBJ1-5,NA,few,TGTGCCAGCAGCTTGGAATCTGGGACTAATCAGCCCCAGCATTTT,CASSLESGTNQPQHF